The rows below give T cell receptor beta chains drawn from one sample of a study of T cell repertoires in cytomegalovirus infection. A single record per CDR3 protein comes from TCRdb applying MiXCR to the reads. The sample records roughly 500,000 distinct CDR3 sequences, approximately 10% being singletons. Specimen: PBMCs. The receptors come from a human donor in good health (CMV status not recorded). Some clones in this sample may be carry-over from other donors' samples. The CDR3 runs from the conserved cysteine through the conserved F or W.

V gene	J gene	CDR3 protein
TRBV4-1	TRBJ1-1	CASSQDWQLNTEAFF
TRBV6-1	TRBJ1-2	CASIPGNYGYTF
TRBV12-3/TRBV12-4	TRBJ2-1	CASSLSGSSSYNEQFF
TRBV29-1	TRBJ2-7	CSVEASYEQYF
TRBV10-2	TRBJ1-2	CASSGTGTRSNYGYTF
TRBV6-5	TRBJ2-5	CASSMTGNQETQYF
TRBV27	TRBJ2-7	CASRSGSVYYEQYF
TRBV19	TRBJ2-3	CASSIGGQGGAATQCF
TRBV7-3	TRBJ2-2	CASSRQGVTNTGELFF
TRBV20-1	TRBJ2-7	CSARPTARGEQYF
TRBV7-2	TRBJ2-3	CASSLRPWRGGTDTQYF
TRBV5-1	TRBJ2-2	CASSPYMNTGELFF
TRBV11-2	TRBJ2-5	CASKRGSTSGNKETQYF
TRBV20-1	TRBJ2-1	CSAPRGDSQGEQFF
TRBV20-1	TRBJ1-2	CSATQGGGGTSYGYTF
TRBV7-9	TRBJ1-1	CASKSGRDPLKAFF
TRBV2	TRBJ1-4	CASSEDDLLGKLFF
TRBV4-2	TRBJ1-5	CASSLSGTVNQPQHF
TRBV28	TRBJ2-1	CASSLRTSGRNEQFF
TRBV7-9	TRBJ2-3	CASSLGDTDTQYF
TRBV19	TRBJ2-2	CASSPLTILTGELFF
TRBV19	TRBJ2-2	CASRRGNTGELFF
TRBV7-7	TRBJ2-2	CASSPGRVNTGELFF
TRBV20-1	TRBJ2-1	CSARDRAGASNEQFF
TRBV27	TRBJ1-2	CASSLSPANYGYTF